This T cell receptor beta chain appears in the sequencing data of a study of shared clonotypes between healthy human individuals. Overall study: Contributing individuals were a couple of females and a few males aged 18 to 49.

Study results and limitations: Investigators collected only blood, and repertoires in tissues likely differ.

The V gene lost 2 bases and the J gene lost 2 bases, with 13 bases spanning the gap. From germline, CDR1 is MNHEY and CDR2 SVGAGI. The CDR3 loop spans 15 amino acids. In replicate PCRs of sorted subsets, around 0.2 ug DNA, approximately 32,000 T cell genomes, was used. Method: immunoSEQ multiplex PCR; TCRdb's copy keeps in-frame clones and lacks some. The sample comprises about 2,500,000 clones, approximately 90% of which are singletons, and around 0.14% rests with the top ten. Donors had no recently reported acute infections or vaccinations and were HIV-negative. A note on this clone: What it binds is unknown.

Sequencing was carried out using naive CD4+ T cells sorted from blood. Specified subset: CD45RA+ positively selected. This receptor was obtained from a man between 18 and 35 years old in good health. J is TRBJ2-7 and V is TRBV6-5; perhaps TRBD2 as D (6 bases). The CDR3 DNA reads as TGTGCCAGCAGTTACCGGGACGGCGGGGCCTACGAGCAGTACTTC. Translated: CASSYRDGGAYEQYF.